There are a few counts of the clone carrying this T cell receptor (beta chain). The antigen is not known. This entry is derived from a study of blood T cells in healthy people across ages. CDR3 size: 14 residues. Germline V gene lookup returns CDR1 KGHSH and CDR2 LQKENI. V shed 0 bases and J shed 3 bases, with 9 bases lying between them. Findings and caveats of the study: It was not possible, with unsorted PBMCs, to conclusively compare naive and antigen-experienced cells. Both higher diversity and more naive CD4+ cells marked long-lived donors when set against aged donors.

The donors, healthy Caucasians from Russia, were aged 6 to 90. For the second PCR, which ran for about 6 to 11 cycles, a sample-barcoded 5' primer and a J-beta primer mix were used. Every single cDNA molecule received a tag from a template-switch adaptor with 12 random nucleotides. MiXCR, applied by TCRdb to the 5' RACE reads, yields one record per CDR3 protein. The sample has over 1,500,000 distinct CDR3 sequences, roughly 43% seen once; the top ten hold 20% to 25%. Sequencing used blood. The chain uses TRBV18 and TRBJ2-7, with a weak D call TRBD1 (5 bases). The clonotype originates from a human donor in good health. This chain's CDR3 is CASSPPGAHYEQYF. CDR3 bases: TGTGCCAGCTCACCACCAGGGGCCCACTACGAGCAGTACTTC.